The clone carrying this T cell receptor beta chain was counted between two and nine times. The source of the sample is a study of cytomegalovirus exposure and HLA in healthy donors. V was trimmed by 8 bases and J by 2 bases, leaving 9 bases between them. Looked up from germline, CDR1 is ENHRY and CDR2 is SYGVKD. This CDR3 spans 13 amino acids. Method: immunoSEQ multiplex PCR; TCRdb's copy keeps in-frame clones and lacks some. The table shows around 120,000 clones, with around 88% occurring only once. The sequence was collected from a man between 18 and 35 years old in good health and CMV-seronegative. The gene calls are TRBV10-3 and TRBJ2-2; a possible D gene is TRBD1 (6 bases). Input material: PBMCs. As DNA, the CDR3 is TGTGCCATCGGACAGACTAACACCGGGGAGCTGTTTTTT. Residues: CAIGQTNTGELFF.